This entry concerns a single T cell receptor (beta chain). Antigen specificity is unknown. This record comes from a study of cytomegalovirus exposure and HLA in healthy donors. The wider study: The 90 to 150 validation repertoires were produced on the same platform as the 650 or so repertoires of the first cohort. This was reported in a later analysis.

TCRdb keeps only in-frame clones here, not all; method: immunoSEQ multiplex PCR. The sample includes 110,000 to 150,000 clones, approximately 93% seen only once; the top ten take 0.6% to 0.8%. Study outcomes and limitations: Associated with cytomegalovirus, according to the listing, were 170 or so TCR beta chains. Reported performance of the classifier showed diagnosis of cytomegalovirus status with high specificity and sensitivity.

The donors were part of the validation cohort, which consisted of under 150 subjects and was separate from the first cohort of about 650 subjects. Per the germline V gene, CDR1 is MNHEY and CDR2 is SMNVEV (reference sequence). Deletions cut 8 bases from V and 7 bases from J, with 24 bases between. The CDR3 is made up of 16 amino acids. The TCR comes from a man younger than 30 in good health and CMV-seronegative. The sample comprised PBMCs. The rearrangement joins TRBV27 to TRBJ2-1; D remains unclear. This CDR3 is CASALTPSRVRNEQFF. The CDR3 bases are TGTGCCAGCGCACTGACACCCTCGAGAGTTAGGAATGAGCAGTTCTTC.